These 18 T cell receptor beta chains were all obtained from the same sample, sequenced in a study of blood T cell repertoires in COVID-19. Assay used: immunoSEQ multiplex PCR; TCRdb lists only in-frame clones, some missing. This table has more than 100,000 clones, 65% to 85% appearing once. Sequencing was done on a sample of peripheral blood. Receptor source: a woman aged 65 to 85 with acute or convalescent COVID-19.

CDR3: CASSPTGIGSPLHF. In DNA, the CDR3 is TGTGCCAGCAGCCCGACAGGGATTGGTTCACCCCTCCACTTT. The chain employs TRBV3-1 (or the pseudogene TRBV3-2) and TRBJ1-6, with 7 nucleotides matching TRBD1. The CDR3 has 14 amino acids. Germline V CDR1 and CDR2: LGHDT, YNNKEL (reference sequence). V trimming: 4 bases; J trimming: 9 bases; junction bases outside the gene matches: 6.

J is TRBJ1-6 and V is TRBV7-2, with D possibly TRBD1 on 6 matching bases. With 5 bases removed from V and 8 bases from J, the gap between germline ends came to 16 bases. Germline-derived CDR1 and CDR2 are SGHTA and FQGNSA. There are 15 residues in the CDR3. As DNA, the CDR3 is TGTGCCAGCAGCCCCCTAACAGGGATTGATTCACCCCTCCACTTT. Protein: CASSPLTGIDSPLHF.

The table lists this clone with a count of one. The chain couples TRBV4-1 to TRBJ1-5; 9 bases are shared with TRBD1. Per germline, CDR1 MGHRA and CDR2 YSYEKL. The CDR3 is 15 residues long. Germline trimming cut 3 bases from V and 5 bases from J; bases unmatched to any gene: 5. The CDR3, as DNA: TGCGCCAGCAGCCAGAGATGGACAGGGGATCAGCCCCAGCATTTT. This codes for CASSQRWTGDQPQHF.

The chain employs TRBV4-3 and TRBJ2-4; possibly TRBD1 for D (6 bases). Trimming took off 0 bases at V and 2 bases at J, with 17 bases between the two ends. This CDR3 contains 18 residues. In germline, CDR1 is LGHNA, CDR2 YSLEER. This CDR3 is CASSQDRDNTVTKNIQYF. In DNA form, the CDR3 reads TGCGCCAGCAGCCAAGACAGGGACAATACCGTGACCAAAAACATTCAGTACTTC.

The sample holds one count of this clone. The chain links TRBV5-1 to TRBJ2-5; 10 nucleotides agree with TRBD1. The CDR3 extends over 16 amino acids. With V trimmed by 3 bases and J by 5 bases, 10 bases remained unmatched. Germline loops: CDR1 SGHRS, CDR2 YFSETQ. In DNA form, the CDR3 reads TGCGCCAGCAGCTCGCAAACTCCGGGACAGGGGGAGACCCAGTACTTC. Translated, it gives CASSSQTPGQGETQYF.

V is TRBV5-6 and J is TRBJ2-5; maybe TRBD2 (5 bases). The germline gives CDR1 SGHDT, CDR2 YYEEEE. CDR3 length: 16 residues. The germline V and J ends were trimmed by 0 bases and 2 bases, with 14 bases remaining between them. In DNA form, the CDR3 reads TGTGCCAGCAGCTTGGCCGAACTAGGAGGTCAAGAGACCCAGTACTTC. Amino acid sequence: CASSLAELGGQETQYF.

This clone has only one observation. CDR3 in amino acids: CASSPISGATWGELFF. The CDR3 DNA reads TGTGCCAGCAGCCCTATCAGCGGGGCAACTTGGGGGGAGCTGTTTTTT. The gene calls are TRBV11-2 and TRBJ2-2; TRBD2 aligns across 7 bases. Germline CDR1 reads SGHAT; CDR2 reads FQNNGV. The ends lost 5 bases at V and 8 bases at J; junction bases unmatched: 14. CDR3 length equals 16 residues.

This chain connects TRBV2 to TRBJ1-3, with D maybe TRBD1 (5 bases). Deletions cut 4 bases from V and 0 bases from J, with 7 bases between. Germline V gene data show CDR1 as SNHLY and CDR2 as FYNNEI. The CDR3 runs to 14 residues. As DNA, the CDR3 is TGTGCCAGCAGTGGACAGATCTCTGGAAACACCATATATTTT. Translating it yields CASSGQISGNTIYF.

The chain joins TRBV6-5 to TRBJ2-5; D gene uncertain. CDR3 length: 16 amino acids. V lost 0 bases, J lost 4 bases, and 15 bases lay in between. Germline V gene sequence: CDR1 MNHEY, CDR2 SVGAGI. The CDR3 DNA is TGTGCCAGCAGTTACTCGACATTCGGTCTTAGAGAGACCCAGTACTTC. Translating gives CASSYSTFGLRETQYF.

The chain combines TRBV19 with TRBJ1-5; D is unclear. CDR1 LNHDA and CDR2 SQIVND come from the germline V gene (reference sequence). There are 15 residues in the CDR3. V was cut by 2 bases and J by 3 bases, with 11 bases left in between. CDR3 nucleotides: TGTGCCAGTAGTATAATAGATTCTGCCAATCAGCCCCAGCATTTT. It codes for CASSIIDSANQPQHF.

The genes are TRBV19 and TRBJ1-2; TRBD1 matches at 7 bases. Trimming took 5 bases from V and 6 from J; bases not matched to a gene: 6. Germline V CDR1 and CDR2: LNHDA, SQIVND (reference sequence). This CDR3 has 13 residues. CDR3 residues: CASSWSGGDGYTF. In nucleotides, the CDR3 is TGTGCCAGTAGTTGGTCAGGGGGAGATGGCTACACCTTC.

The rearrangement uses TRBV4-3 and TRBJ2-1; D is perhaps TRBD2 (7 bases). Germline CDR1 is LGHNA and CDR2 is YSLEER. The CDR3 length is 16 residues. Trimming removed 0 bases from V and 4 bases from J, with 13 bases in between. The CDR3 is CASSQDWGGAYNEQFF. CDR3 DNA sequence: TGCGCCAGCAGCCAAGATTGGGGGGGGGCGTACAATGAGCAGTTCTTC.

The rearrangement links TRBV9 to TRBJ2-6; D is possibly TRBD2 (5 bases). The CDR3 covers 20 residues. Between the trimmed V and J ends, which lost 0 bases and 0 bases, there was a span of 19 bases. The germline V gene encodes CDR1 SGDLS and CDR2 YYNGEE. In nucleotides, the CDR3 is TGTGCCAGCAGCGTAGAAGGACTCAAAACTCAGAGCTCTGGGGCCAACGTCCTGACTTTC. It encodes CASSVEGLKTQSSGANVLTF. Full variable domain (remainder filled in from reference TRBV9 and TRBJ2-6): DSGVTQTPKHLITATGQRVTLRCSPRSGDLSVYWYQQSLDQGLQFLIQYYNGEERAKGNILERFSAQQFPDLHSELNLSSLELGDSALYFCASSVEGLKTQSSGANVLTFGAGSRLTVL.

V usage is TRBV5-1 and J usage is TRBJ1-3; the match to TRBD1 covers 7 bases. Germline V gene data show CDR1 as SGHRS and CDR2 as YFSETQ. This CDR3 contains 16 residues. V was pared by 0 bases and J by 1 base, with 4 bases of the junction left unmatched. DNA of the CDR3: TGCGCCAGCAGCTTGGGACAGGGCATATCTGGAAACACCATATATTTT. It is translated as CASSLGQGISGNTIYF.

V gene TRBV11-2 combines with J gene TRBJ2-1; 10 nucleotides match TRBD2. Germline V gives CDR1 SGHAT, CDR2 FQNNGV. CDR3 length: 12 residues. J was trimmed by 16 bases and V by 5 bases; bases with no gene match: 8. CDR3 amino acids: CASSPPSGGEFF. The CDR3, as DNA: TGTGCCAGCAGCCCCCCTAGCGGGGGTGAATTCTTC.

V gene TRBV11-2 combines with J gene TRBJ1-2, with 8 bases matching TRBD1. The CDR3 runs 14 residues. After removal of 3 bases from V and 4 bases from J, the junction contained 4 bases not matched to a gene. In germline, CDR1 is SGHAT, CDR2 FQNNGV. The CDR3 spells CASSLGQAFYGYTF. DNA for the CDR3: TGTGCCAGCAGCTTGGGACAGGCCTTCTATGGCTACACCTTC.

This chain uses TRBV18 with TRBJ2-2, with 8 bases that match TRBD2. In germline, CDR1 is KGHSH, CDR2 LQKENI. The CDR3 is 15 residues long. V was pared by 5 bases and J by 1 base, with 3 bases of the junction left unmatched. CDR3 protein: CASSETSVNTGELFF. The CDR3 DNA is TGTGCCAGCTCAGAGACTAGCGTGAACACCGGGGAGCTGTTTTTT.

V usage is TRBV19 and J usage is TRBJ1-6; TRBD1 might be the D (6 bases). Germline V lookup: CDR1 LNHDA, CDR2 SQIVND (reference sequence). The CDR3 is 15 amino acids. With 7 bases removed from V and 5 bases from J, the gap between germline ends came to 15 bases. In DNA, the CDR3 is TGTGCCAGTACCCCGGGACACCTAGATAATTCACCCCTCCACTTT. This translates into CASTPGHLDNSPLHF.